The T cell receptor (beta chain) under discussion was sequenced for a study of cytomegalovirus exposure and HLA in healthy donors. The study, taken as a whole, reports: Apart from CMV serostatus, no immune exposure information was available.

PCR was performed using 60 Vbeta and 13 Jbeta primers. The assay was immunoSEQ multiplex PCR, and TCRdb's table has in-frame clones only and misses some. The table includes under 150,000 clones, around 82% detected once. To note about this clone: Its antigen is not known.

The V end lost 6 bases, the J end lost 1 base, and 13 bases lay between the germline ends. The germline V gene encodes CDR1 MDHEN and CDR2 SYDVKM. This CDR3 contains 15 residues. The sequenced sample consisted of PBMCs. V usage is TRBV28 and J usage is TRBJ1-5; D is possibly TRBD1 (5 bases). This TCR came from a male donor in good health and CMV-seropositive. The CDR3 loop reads CASSAPGGSNQPQHF. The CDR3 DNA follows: TGTGCCAGCAGCGCCCCCGGGGGGAGCAATCAGCCCCAGCATTTT.